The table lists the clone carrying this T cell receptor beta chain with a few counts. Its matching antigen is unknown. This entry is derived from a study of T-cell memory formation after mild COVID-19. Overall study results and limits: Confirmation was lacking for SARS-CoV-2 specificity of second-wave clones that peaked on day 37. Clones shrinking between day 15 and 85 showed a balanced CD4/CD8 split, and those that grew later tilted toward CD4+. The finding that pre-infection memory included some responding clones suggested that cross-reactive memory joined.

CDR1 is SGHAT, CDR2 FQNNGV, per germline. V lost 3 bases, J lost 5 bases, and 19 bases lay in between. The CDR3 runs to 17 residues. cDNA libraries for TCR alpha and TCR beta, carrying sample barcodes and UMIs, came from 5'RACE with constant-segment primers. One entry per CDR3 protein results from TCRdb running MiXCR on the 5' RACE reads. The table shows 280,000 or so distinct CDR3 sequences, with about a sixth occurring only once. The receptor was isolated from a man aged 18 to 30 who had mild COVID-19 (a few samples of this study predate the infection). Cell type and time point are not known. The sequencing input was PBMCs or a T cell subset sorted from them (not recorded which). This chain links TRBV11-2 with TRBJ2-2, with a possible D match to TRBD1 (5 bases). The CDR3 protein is CASSFFLSGKGTGELFF. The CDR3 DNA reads TGTGCCAGCAGCTTCTTTTTGTCCGGCAAGGGGACCGGGGAGCTGTTTTTT.